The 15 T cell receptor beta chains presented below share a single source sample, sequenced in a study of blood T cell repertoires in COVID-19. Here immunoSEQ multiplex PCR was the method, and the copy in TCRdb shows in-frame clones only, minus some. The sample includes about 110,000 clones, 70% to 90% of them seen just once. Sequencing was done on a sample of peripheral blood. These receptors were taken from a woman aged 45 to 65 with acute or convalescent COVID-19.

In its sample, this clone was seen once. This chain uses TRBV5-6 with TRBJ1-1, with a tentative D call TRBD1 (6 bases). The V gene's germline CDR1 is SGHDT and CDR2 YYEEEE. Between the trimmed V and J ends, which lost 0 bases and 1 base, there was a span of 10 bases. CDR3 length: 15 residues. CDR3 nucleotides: TGTGCCAGCAGCTTGGTAGACAGGCCGAACACTGAAGCTTTCTTT. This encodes CASSLVDRPNTEAFF.

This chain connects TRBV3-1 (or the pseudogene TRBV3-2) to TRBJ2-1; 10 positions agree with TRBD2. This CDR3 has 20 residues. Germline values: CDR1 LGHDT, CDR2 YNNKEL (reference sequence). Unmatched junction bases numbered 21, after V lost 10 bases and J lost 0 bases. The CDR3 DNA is TGTGCCACCGCCGGATTAGGGACTAGCGAAGAGGGGAGCTCCTACAATGAGCAGTTCTTC. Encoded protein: CATAGLGTSEEGSSYNEQFF.

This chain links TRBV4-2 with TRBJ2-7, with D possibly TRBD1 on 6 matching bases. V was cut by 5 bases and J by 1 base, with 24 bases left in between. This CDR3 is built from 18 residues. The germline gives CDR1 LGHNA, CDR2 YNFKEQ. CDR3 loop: CASSSMKGDGTGSYEQYF. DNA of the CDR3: TGTGCCAGCAGCTCCATGAAGGGGGACGGGACGGGTTCCTACGAGCAGTACTTC.

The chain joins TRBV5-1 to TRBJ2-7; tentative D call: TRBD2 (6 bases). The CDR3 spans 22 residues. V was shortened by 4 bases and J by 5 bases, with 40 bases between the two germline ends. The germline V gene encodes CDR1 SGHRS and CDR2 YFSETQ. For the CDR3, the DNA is TGCGCCAGCAGCCTCGGGAGCCTCTCGCCAGGCAGAAGCTCGGGACCACTTCACGAGCAGTACTTC. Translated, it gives CASSLGSLSPGRSSGPLHEQYF.

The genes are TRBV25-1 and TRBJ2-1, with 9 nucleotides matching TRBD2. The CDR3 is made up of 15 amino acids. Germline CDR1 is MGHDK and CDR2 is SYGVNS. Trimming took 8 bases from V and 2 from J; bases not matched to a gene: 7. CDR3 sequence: CASQIAGEAYNEQFF. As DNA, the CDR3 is TGTGCCAGCCAAATAGCGGGAGAGGCCTACAATGAGCAGTTCTTC.

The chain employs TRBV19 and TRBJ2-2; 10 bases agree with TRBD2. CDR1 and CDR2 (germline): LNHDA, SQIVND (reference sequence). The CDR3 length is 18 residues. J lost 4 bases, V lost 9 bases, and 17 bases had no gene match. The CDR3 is CASGGLAGVRAATGELFF. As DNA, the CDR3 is TGTGCCAGCGGTGGGCTAGCGGGAGTTCGTGCGGCCACCGGGGAGCTGTTTTTT. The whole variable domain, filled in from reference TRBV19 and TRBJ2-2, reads DGGITQSPKYLFRKEGQNVTLSCEQNLNHDAMYWYRQDPGQGLRLIYYSQIVNDFQKGDIAEGYSVSREKKESFPLTVTSAQKNPTAFYLCASGGLAGVRAATGELFFGEGSRLTVL.

CDR3 bases: TGTGCCAGCAGCGTAAAAGGGGGCAGGGTCGGCTTCTTT. It yields the protein CASSVKGGRVGFF. The chain couples TRBV7-9 to TRBJ1-1; 7 bases are shared with TRBD1. This CDR3 region has 13 residues. The junction had 14 bases not matched to a gene; V was cut back by 5 bases and J by 14 bases. Germline values: CDR1 SEHNR, CDR2 FQNEAQ (reference sequence).

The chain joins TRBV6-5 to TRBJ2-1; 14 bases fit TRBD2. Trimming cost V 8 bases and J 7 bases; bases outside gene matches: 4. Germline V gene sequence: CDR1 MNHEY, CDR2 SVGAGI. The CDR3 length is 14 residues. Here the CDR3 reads CASGLAGGGNEQFF. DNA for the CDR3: TGTGCCAGCGGACTAGCGGGAGGAGGGAATGAGCAGTTCTTC.

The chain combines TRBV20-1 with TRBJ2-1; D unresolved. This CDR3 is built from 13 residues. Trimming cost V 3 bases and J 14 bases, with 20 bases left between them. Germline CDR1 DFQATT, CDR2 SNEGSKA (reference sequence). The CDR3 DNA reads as TGCAGTGCTAGTTCCCCCGGCCGGGTCGAGGAGTTCTTC. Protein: CSASSPGRVEEFF.

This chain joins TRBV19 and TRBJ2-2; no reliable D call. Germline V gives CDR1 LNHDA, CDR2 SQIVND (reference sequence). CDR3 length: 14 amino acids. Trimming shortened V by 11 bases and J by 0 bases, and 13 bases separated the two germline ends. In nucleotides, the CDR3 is TGTGCCTCATCGAGGCTTGCGAACACCGGGGAGCTGTTTTTT. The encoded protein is CASSRLANTGELFF.

The CDR3 DNA reads TGTGCCAGTAGTATAGCCAGGGGGCTAAGTGAGACCCAGTACTTC. Translating gives CASSIARGLSETQYF. The V call is TRBV19, the J call TRBJ2-5, with 8 bases lining up with TRBD1. J lost 5 bases, V lost 1 base, and 6 bases had no gene match. CDR1 LNHDA and CDR2 SQIVND come from the germline V gene (reference sequence). The CDR3 extends over 15 amino acids. Combining the CDR3 with reference TRBV19 and TRBJ2-5 gives the whole variable domain DGGITQSPKYLFRKEGQNVTLSCEQNLNHDAMYWYRQDPGQGLRLIYYSQIVNDFQKGDIAEGYSVSREKKESFPLTVTSAQKNPTAFYLCASSIARGLSETQYFGPGTRLLVL.

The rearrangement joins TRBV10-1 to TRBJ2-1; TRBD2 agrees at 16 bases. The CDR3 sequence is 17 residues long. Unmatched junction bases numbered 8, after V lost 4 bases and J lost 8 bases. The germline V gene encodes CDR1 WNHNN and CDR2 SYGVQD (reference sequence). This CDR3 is CASSGPGLAGGLDEQFF. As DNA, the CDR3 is TGCGCCAGCAGTGGACCGGGACTAGCGGGAGGGTTAGATGAGCAGTTCTTC.

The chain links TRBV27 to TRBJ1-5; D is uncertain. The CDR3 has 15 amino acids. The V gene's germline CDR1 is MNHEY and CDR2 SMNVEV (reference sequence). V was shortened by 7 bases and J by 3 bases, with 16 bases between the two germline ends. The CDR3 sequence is CASTPSGGPNQPQHF. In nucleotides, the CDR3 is TGTGCCAGCACCCCCAGCGGAGGGCCCAATCAGCCCCAGCATTTT.

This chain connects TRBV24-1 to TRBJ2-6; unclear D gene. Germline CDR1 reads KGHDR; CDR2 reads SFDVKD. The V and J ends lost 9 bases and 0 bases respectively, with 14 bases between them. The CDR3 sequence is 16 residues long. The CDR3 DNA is TGTGCCACCTCCCAGACATTTCTCTCTGGGGCCAACGTCCTGACTTTC. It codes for CATSQTFLSGANVLTF.

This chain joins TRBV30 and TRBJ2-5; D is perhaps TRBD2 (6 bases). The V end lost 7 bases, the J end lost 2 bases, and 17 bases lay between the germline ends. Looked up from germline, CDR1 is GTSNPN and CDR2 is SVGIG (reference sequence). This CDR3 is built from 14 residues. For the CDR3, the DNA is TGTGCCTCCCTTTACCAGGCGGGGCAAGAGACCCAGTACTTC. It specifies CASLYQAGQETQYF. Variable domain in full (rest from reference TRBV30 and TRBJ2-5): SQTIHQWPATLVQPVGSPLSLECTVEGTSNPNLYWYRQAAGRGLQLLFYSVGIGQISSEVPQNLSASRPQDRQFILSSKKLLLSDSGFYLCASLYQAGQETQYFGPGTRLLVL.